The TCR beta chain described here comes from a study of radiation and T cells in renal cell carcinoma. Germline-derived CDR1 and CDR2 are SGHNT and YYREEE (reference sequence). Trimming removed 0 bases at V and 3 bases at J, with 12 bases between. This CDR3 comprises 15 residues. Libraries were prepared by immunoSEQ multiplex PCR; TCRdb keeps only in-frame clonotypes and omits some of them. The repertoire has 60,000 to 75,000 clones, around 80% of them found once; the top ten carry around 7%. Time point of the sample: blood 4 weeks post-SBRT, at nephrectomy. Noted treatment: 15 Gy SBRT to primary tumor, nephrectomy 4 weeks later.

The specimen was blood, collected from a patient whose treatment included radiotherapy and nephrectomy. The receptor comes from a man aged 60 to 69 with renal cell carcinoma. The gene calls are TRBV5-4 and TRBJ1-1, with no clear D. The CDR3 region is CASSLEEGRYTEAFF. The CDR3, as DNA: TGTGCCAGCAGCTTGGAGGAGGGTCGGTACACTGAAGCTTTCTTT.